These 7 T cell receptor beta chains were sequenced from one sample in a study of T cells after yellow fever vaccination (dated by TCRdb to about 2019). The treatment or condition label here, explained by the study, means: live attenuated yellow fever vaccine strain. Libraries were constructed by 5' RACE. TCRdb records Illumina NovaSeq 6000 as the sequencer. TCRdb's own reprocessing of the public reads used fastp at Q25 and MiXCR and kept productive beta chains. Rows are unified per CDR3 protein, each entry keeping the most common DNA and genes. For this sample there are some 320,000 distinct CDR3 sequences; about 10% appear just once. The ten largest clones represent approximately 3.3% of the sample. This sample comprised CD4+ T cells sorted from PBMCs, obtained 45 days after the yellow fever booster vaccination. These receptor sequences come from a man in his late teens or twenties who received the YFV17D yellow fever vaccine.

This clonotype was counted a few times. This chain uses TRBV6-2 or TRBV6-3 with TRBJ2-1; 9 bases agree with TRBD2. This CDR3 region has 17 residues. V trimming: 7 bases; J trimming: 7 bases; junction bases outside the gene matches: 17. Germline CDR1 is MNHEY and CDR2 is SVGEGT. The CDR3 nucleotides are TGTGCCAGCACTATCAGTCCCCTGAGAGCGGGGGGTAATGAGCAGTTCTTC. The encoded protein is CASTISPLRAGGNEQFF.

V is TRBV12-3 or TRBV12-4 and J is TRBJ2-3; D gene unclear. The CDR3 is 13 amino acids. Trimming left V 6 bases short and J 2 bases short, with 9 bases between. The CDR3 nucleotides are TGTGCCAGCAGCACCTACCCCACAGATACGCAGTATTTT. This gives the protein CASSTYPTDTQYF.

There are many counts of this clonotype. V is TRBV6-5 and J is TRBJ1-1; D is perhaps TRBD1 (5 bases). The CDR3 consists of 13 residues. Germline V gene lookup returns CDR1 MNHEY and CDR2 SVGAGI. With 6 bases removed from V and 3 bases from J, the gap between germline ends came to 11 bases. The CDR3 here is CASRIRRDTEAFF. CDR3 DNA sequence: TGTGCCAGCAGGATTCGCAGGGACACTGAAGCTTTCTTT.

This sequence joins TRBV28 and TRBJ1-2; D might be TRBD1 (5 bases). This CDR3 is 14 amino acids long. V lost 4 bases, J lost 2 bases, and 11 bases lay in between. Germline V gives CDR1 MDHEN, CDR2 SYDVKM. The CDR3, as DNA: TGTGCCAGCAGTTCGGAGGGGTCCAACTATGGCTACACCTTC. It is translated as CASSSEGSNYGYTF.

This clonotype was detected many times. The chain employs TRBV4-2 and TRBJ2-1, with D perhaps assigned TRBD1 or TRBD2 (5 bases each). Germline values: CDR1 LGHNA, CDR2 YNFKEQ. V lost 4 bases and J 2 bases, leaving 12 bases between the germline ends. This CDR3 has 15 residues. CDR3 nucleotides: TGTGCCAGCAGCCGCCAAGGGACCACCTACAATGAGCAGTTCTTC. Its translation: CASSRQGTTYNEQFF.

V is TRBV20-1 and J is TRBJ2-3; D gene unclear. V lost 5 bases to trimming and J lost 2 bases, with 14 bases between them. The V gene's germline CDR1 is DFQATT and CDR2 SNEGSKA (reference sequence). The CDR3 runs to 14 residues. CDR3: CSAPKDPITDTQYF. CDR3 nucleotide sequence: TGCAGTGCTCCCAAGGACCCGATCACAGATACGCAGTATTTT.

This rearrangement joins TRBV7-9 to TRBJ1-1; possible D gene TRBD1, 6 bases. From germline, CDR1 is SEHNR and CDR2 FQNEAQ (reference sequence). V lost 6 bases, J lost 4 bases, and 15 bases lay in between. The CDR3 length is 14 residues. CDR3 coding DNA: TGTGCCAGCAGTGGGAAACGGGGGCCCACTGAAGCTTTCTTT. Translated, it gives CASSGKRGPTEAFF.